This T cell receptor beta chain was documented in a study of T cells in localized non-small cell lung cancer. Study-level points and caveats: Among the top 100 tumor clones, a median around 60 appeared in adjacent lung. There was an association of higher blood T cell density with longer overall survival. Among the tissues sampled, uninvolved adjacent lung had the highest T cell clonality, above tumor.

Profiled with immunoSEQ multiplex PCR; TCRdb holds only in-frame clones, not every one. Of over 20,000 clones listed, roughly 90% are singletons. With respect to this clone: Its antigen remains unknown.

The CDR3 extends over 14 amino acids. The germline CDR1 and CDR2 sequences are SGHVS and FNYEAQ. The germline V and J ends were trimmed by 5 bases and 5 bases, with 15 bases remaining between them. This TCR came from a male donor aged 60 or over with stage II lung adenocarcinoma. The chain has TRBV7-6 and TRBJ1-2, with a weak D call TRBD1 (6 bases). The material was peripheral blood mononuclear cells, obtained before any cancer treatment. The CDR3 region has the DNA TGTGCCAGCAGCGCCGTGACAGGATTTTATGGCTACACCTTC. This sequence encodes CASSAVTGFYGYTF.